This T cell receptor beta chain appears in the sequencing data of a study of blood T cell repertoires in COVID-19. About the research overall: Spain, Italy and the United States supplied samples that represented acute and convalescent COVID-19.

The CDR3 length is 15 residues. Germline loops: CDR1 SGHRS, CDR2 YFSETQ. The ends were cut back, 3 bases at V and 0 bases at J, with 7 bases in the middle. Cohort placement rested on clinical history that participants reported themselves. In the source study's methods: Amplification from reference gene primers served as the basis for estimated nucleated cell counts. TCRdb's copy holds only in-frame clones and misses some; the assay was immunoSEQ multiplex PCR. Clone size and V and J calls were adopted from that table, with D and trimming inferred from the DNA. In the table there are 300,000 to 400,000 clones, roughly nine tenths of which are singletons.

The source of this sequence is a man aged 18 to 30 who had recovered from COVID-19. Sequencing was carried out using PBMCs or T cells enriched from blood (not recorded which). This chain uses TRBV5-1 with TRBJ2-6; D may be TRBD2 (5 bases). The CDR3 reads CASSSGSSGANVLTF. The DNA of the CDR3 is TGCGCCAGCAGCTCGGGGAGCTCTGGGGCCAACGTCCTGACTTTC.